This TCR beta chain comes out of a study of cytomegalovirus exposure and HLA in healthy donors (dated by TCRdb to 2017 to 2019). Turning to the overall study: According to a later analysis, one platform produced both the 120 validation repertoires and the approximately 670 repertoires of the first cohort. The aim of the study was to test whether cataloging public T cell receptors could identify signatures of past pathogen exposure. A separate validation cohort of 100 to 150 different subjects was used in addition to the roughly 670-subject first cohort. To predict cytomegalovirus infection status, the study brought together high-throughput TCR immunosequencing, statistical association of individual TCRs with disease status, and machine learning.

Notes on this clone: Its antigen target is currently unknown. The record has no base qualities; no much larger clone is one base away.

The donors were included in the validation cohort of some 120 subjects, a group kept apart from the roughly 670-subject first cohort. Counted from cysteine to phenylalanine, this CDR3 has 14 amino acids. Only the CDR3 part of the read is kept: 42 bases, read in frame from the first base. From the germline V gene, CDR1 is SGHRS and CDR2 is YFSETQ. Deletion took 6 bases off V and 0 bases off J, with a span of 9 bases between the germline ends. What the work shows at the level of the full study, not this receptor alone: A later analysis had no HLA typing for the validation cohort, so co-occurrence there was scored across all 110 or so repertoires. Of the cluster scores, 90% to 95% were above 0 in a later analysis, which found that TCRs clustered in the first cohort also tended to co-occur in the approximately 130 validation repertoires. The study gave a list of under 200 TCR beta chains associated with cytomegalovirus. It was suggested by the authors that the approach could potentially be generalized to other disease states and immunological phenotypes. The classifier was reported to diagnose cytomegalovirus status with high specificity and sensitivity in both the original cohort and the validation cohort. Three of the identified cytomegalovirus-associated TCR beta chains were confirmed in vitro to be specific for cytomegalovirus antigens. Most TCR sequences were seen in very few donors, while some public TCRs were found in many individuals.

To prepare the library, the immunoSEQ multiplex PCR assay was applied. Per the original workflow: To diagnose cytomegalovirus status from the catalog of TCR beta chain sequences, a statistical classification framework was built. TCRdb obtained this table from immuneACCESS and retained in-frame rearrangements with V and J assigned. These tables miss some clones; where compared with another copy, unresolved V genes account for less than half of the shortfall, and the remainder is unexplained. V, J and clone size are taken as reported in that table, and D and trimming were inferred from the DNA itself. The sample table holds approximately 60,000 clones, of which 85% to 95% were seen once. Jointly, the top ten make up around 5.5% of the sample.

The V gene is TRBV5-1 and the J gene is TRBJ2-2; a tentative D call is TRBD2 (6 bases match). The sequence was obtained from a woman younger than 35 in good health and CMV-seronegative. Material: PBMCs. The DNA sequence is given as TGCGCCAGCACCCGGGGGACGAACACCGGGGAGCTGTTTTTT. Its amino acids are CASTRGTNTGELFF.